This record concerns one TCR beta chain sequence. Study processing details: Quantification of nucleated cells was approximated via reference gene primer amplification. The assay was immunoSEQ multiplex PCR, and TCRdb's table has in-frame clones only and misses some. That table furnishes V, J and clone size, whereas the DNA furnished D and trimming. Here the sample spans 110,000 or so clones, around 82% being singletons. V shed 5 bases, J shed 9 bases, and the junction held 7 bases outside the gene matches. The CDR3 spans 14 residues. Germline V gives CDR1 SGHTA, CDR2 FQGNSA. This sample stems from a study of blood T cell repertoires in COVID-19. Study background: The samples span acute and convalescent COVID-19 from the United States, Italy and Spain.

The gene calls are TRBV7-2 and TRBJ1-6, with TRBD1 matching 7 bases. The clonotype originates from a human donor in a cohort sampled during active COVID-19. Sequenced material: peripheral blood. The CDR3 sequence: CASSGRTGVSPLHF. The CDR3 nucleotides read TGTGCCAGCAGCGGACGGACAGGCGTTTCACCCCTCCACTTT.